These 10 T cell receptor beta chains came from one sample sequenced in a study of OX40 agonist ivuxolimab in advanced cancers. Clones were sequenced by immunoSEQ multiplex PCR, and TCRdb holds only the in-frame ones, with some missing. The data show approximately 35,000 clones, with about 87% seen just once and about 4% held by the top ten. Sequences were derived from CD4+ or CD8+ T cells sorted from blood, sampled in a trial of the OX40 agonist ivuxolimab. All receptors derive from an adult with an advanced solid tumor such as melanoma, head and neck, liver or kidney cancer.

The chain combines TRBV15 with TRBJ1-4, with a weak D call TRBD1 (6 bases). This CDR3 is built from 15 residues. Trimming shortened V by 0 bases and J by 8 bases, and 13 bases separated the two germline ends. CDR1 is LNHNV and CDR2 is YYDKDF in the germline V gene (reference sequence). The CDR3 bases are TGTGCCACCAGCAGAGATTGGGGGCTCGGAGAAAAACTGTTTTTT. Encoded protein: CATSRDWGLGEKLFF. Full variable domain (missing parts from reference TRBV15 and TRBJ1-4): DAMVIQNPRYQVTQFGKPVTLSCSQTLNHNVMYWYQQKSSQAPKLLFHYYDKDFNNEADTPDNFQSRRPNTSFCFLDIRSPGLGDTAMYLCATSRDWGLGEKLFFGSGTQLSVL.

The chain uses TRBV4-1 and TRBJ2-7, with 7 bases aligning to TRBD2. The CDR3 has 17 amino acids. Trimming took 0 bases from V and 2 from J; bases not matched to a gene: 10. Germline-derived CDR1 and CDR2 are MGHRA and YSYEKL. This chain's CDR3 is CASSQDSGRALAYEQYF. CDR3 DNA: TGCGCCAGCAGCCAAGATAGTGGGAGGGCCCTCGCCTACGAGCAGTACTTC.

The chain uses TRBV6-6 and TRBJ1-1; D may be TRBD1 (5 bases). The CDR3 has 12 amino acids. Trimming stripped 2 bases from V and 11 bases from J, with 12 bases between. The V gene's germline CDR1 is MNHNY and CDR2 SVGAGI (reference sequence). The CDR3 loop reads CASSYEGLGAFF. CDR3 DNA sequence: TGTGCCAGCAGTTACGAGGGGCTCGGGGCTTTCTTT.

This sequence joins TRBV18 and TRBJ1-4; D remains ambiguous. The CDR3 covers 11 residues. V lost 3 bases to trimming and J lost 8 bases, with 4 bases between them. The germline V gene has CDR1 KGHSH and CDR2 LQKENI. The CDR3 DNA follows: TGTGCCAGCTCACCGGGGGAAAAACTGTTTTTT. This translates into CASSPGEKLFF.

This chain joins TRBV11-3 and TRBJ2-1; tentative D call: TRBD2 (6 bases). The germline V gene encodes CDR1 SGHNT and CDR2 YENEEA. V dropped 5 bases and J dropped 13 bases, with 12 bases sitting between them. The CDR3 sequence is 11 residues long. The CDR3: CASSETGLQFF. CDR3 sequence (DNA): TGTGCCAGCAGCGAAACGGGACTTCAGTTCTTC.

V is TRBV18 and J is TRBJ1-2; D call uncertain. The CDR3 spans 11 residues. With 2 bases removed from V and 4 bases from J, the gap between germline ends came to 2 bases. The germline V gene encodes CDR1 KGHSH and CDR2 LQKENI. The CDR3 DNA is TGTGCCAGCTCACCAACCTATGGCTACACCTTC. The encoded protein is CASSPTYGYTF.

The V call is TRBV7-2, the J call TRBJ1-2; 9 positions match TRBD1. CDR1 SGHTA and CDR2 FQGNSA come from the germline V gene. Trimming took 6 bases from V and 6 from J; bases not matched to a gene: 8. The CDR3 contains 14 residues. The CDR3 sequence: CASSFDRGNNGYTF. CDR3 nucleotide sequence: TGTGCCAGCAGTTTTGACAGGGGGAATAATGGCTACACCTTC.

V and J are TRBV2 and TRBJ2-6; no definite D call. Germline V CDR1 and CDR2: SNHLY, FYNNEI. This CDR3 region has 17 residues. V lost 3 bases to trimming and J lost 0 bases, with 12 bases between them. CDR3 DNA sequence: TGTGCCAGCAGTGACTGGAGTCCACTCTCTGGGGCCAACGTCCTGACTTTC. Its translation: CASSDWSPLSGANVLTF.

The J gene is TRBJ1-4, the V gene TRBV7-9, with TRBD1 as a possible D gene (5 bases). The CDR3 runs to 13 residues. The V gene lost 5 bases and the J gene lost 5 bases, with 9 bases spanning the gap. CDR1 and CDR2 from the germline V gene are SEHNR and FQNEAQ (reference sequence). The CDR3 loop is CASSPTVNEKLFF. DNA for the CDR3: TGTGCCAGCAGCCCGACAGTAAATGAAAAACTGTTTTTT. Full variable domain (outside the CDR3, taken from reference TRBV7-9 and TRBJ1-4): DTGVSQNPRHKITKRGQNVTFRCDPISEHNRLYWYRQTLGQGPEFLTYFQNEAQLEKSRLLSDRFSAERPKGSFSTLEIQRTEQGDSAMYLCASSPTVNEKLFFGSGTQLSVL.

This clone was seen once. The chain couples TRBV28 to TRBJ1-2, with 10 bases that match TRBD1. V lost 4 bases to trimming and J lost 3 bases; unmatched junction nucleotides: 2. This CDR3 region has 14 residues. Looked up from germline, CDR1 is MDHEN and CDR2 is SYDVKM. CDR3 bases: TGTGCCAGCAGTTACGGGACAGGGGACTATGGCTACACCTTC. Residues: CASSYGTGDYGYTF.